The T cell receptor beta chain under discussion was sequenced for a study of cytomegalovirus exposure and HLA in healthy donors (TCRdb year 2017). In terms of the full investigation: According to an earlier analysis of around 600 of the donors, about 179 million T cells yielded some 120 million unique TCR beta sequences and 276 Gb of sequence data. Donor age, sex, ethnicity and CMV serostatus were compiled alongside the repertoire data. An earlier analysis of fewer than 750 of the donors used high-throughput TCR beta sequencing to judge whether each TCR beta V gene segment behaved as functional or pseudogenic. A separate validation cohort of roughly 130 different subjects was used in addition to the approximately 610-subject first cohort. Class I and class II HLA loci were covered by the typing at four-digit resolution. A later analysis re-examined previously published TCR beta repertoires from 610 or so donors and added high-resolution HLA genotyping to investigate patterns of TCR occurrence. An early release that covered roughly 600 HLA-typed donors contained around 300 gigabases of sequencing data and 70 million to 100 million unique TCR sequences. On average, about 240,000 unique TCR beta nucleotide sequences were sequenced per donor among a few hundred genotyped donors of the cohort, with roughly 18% of those sequences being non-productive. The study profiled the T cell repertoires of about 720 subjects by immunosequencing and related them to cytomegalovirus serostatus. The number of typed donors differed by locus: about 620-630 for A, B, C, DRB1 and DQB1; approximately 530 for DQA1; some 590 for DPA1; and 400 to 480 for DPB1. Roughly 5 DR-DQ haplotypes were handled as single units for association and clustering, since linkage in the cohort was strong. All discovery cohort repertoires had been generated on a single sequencing platform. Among the roughly 380 genotyped donors, approximately 76% belonged to the genetic ancestry cluster associated with self-reported Caucasian donors. In a later genetic analysis, genome-wide SNP genotypes for about 55% of the roughly 670 donors were used, and that subset was treated as a discovery cohort. Rather than drawing on any new phenotypic data, the later analysis identified candidate immune exposures from TCR beta sequences and the way those sequences occurred across donors. The aim of the study was to test whether cataloging public T cell receptors could identify signatures of past pathogen exposure. The study combined high-throughput TCR immunosequencing, statistical association of individual TCRs with disease status, and machine learning to predict cytomegalovirus infection status. General conclusions and limits of the study: Several of the top co-occurrence clusters appeared to be linked to parvovirus B19, influenza, CMV and Epstein-Barr virus, according to a later analysis. Presence/absence analyses assumed roughly uniform sequencing depth across donors, an assumption that may not hold. HLA typing was unavailable for some donors at each locus, so association tests used only the typed subset. The authors suggested that the approach could potentially be generalized to other disease states and immunological phenotypes. The earlier analysis of 587 of the donors excluded approximately 15 rarely observed V segments, including chromosome 9 orphons, because counts were too low. Three of the identified cytomegalovirus-associated TCR beta chains were confirmed in vitro to be specific for cytomegalovirus antigens. Broadly in line with IMGT annotations, most TCR beta V segments showed up in productive rearrangements about 87% or about 30% of the time in an earlier analysis of under 700 of the donors. Some IMGT-functional V segments, including TRBV6-2 and TRBV6-3, could not be distinguished by the 87-base-pair reads and were therefore excluded. Strong co-occurrence of HLA alleles, especially DR and DQ, made assigning TCR associations to individual alleles difficult. In this cohort, only TCR beta chains were sequenced, and detectable features were limited by the absence of alpha or paired-chain data. At a false discovery rate of 0.05, a later analysis linked under 20,000 TCR beta sequences to specific HLA alleles. A further reported finding was that TCR beta sequences accurately predicted the HLA-A and HLA-B alleles for most subjects in the first cohort. A cluster of highly shared sequence variants was judged likely to represent a technical artifact of the sequencing pipeline. Across donors, most TCR sequences were observed very rarely, whereas some public TCRs were present in many individuals. According to a later analysis, most CMV-associated TCR beta chains appeared to be HLA-restricted, and the HLA associations seemed to be driven largely by CMV exposure. A later genetic analysis reported fewer N-insertions in productive TCRs among donors in an Asian-associated ancestry cluster than the approximately 670-donor mean. The only immune exposure information available for the cohort was CMV serostatus. The study gave a list of about 160 TCR beta chains associated with cytomegalovirus. In a later analysis, HLA-associated TCR beta chains showed more clonal expansion and lower generation probabilities than non-associated chains that were equally common. A later genetic analysis associated a missense DCLRE1C variant with V-gene and J-gene trimming of TCR beta chains, and an independent cohort replicated the association. Linkage disequilibrium might explain the correlated functional status among segregating V segments, but an unknown experimental factor could not be excluded. Cytomegalovirus status was reported to be diagnosed by the classifier with high specificity and sensitivity in both the original and validation cohorts. According to a later analysis, TCR association rates differed among HLA loci, with DRB1 alleles showing the most associated TCRs and HLA-C alleles showing the fewest.

In total, roughly 670 healthy bone marrow donors made up the cohort. At the time of sampling, every cohort member was nominally healthy, though immune exposures that went unrecorded were likely present. The donor was CMV seronegative and belonged to the group of roughly 330 seronegative cohort members. A peripheral blood sample was provided by each donor, and peripheral blood mononuclear cells were used for TCR beta sequencing. Genomic DNA extraction from the blood cell samples was performed with the Qiagen DNeasy Blood Extraction Kit. Details on this clone: Its antigen specificity is not known. Base qualities are not at hand, and no much larger clone is one base apart.

The junction carries 6 bases between V and J, which are trimmed by 3 bases and 1 base respectively. The CDR3 covers 14 residues, taking in both the cysteine and the phenylalanine. CDR3 DNA is the only sequence kept; it has 42 bases, read in frame from the first base. In the germline V gene (reference sequence), CDR1 corresponds to WNHNN and CDR2 to SYGVQD. Library generation was performed with the immunoSEQ multiplex PCR assay. For the multiplex PCR, a mixture combining 60 forward primers for TCR Vbeta segments and 13 reverse primers for TCR Jbeta segments was used. A multiplex PCR assay on genomic DNA amplified the CDR3 region of rearranged TCR beta genes. The amplified TCR beta libraries were sequenced on the Illumina HiSeq System as 87-base-pair reads. The study's processing was this. A later analysis tallied 75 million to 85 million unique TCR beta chains across the approximately 670 repertoires, and 10 million to 11 million of those chains were shared by two or more donors. Raw reads were error-corrected and collapsed into unique sequences with a nearest-neighbor algorithm that merged closely related sequences to remove PCR and sequencing errors. Alignment of CDR3 sequences to IMGT reference sequences was used to assign V, D and J gene segments. For a sequence to be retained, a match of at least six nucleotides to both a V gene segment and a J gene segment was required. A rearrangement was called productive if the CDR3 had no stop codons and remained in frame with V and J, and every other rearrangement was called non-productive. Following IMGT convention, CDR3 was defined as the stretch from the second conserved V-encoded cysteine to the conserved J-encoded phenylalanine. In an earlier analysis of roughly 610 of the donors, sequences lacking an unambiguous match to a single V gene segment were excluded. An earlier analysis of 450 to 650 of the donors called V segments functional above 56.7% productive rearrangements and segregating when the between-donor standard deviation exceeded 5%. A statistical classification framework was built for diagnosing cytomegalovirus status from the catalog of TCR beta chain sequences. In a later analysis, V and J genes were assigned by comparing TCR nucleotide sequences against IMGT/GENE-DB human TR gene sequences. A later analysis assigned CDR3 sequences and most-parsimonious VDJ recombination scenarios with the TCRdist pipeline. In a later analysis, each TCR beta chain was defined by its CDR3 amino acid sequence together with its V-gene family, and reads without a unique V-gene family were excluded. To address suspected cross-contamination and a sequencing artifact, a later analysis removed around 600 highly shared, low-generation-probability nucleotide sequences. A later analysis calculated a clonal expansion index for each public chain from normalized within-repertoire ranks of inferred template counts. A later analysis computed generation probabilities with a VDJ recombination model fitted to out-of-frame rearrangements, and checked the results against IGoR. Hypergeometric tests were used in a later analysis to score TCR-TCR, TCR-HLA and TCR-CMV co-occurrence, with a repertoire-size bias correction applied to the TCR pairs. In a later analysis, false discovery rates were estimated by permuting HLA or CMV assignments 20 times. In a later analysis, co-occurring TCRs were grouped with DBSCAN, and TCRdist sequence similarity was added when clustering was performed within HLA-allele-positive subsets. Repertoires with fewer than 30,000 or more than 120,000 public chains, plus five repertoires with anomalous nucleotide sharing, were excluded from co-occurrence clustering. This is the immuneACCESS table as TCRdb keeps it, with only in-frame sequences that have V and J called. A part of the clones is gone; compared with another copy, unresolved V genes explain less than half, and the rest is unexplained. The V and J calls and clone size come from that table; D and trimming were worked out from the DNA. This sample is represented by roughly 43,000 clones; approximately 77% of them were singletons. The ten largest clones capture 1.4% of the sample.

The sample was PBMCs. This sequence originates from a man aged 30 to 45 in good health and CMV-seronegative. The sequence joins TRBV10-1 to TRBJ2-2, and TRBD2 may be the D gene, going by 6 matching bases. CDR3 protein: CASSEAGNTGELFF. The base sequence is TGCGCCAGCAGTGAAGCGGGGAACACCGGGGAGCTGTTTTTT.